These T cell receptor beta chains were read from a single sample in a study of Tregs in tolerant kidney transplant recipients. Generated by immunoSEQ multiplex PCR, the TCRdb table keeps only in-frame clones and is missing some. The sample includes 200,000 to 300,000 clones, around 81% seen only once; the top ten take about 0.64%. The sequencing sample was made of CD4+ T cells from blood. The receptor source for this set is a human donor in good health. CDR3s leave out the opening cysteine and the closing phenylalanine or tryptophan.

TRBV27,TRBJ2-7,ASSIFRDTYEQY
TRBV6-5,TRBJ2-2,ASSYRTGSNTGELF
TRBV19,TRBJ1-5,ASSIRQVHGNSNQPQH
TRBV18,TRBJ2-7,ASSPQRVQLGSYEQY
TRBV6-5,TRBJ1-2,ASSYMPYYGYT
TRBV5-4,TRBJ2-3,ASSLANRASGNTDTQY
TRBV5-1,TRBJ1-1,ASSLAGAGTMNTEAF
TRBV5-8,TRBJ1-1,ASSFWGFTEAF
TRBV5-1,TRBJ2-2,ASSSTDSTGELF
TRBV11-2,TRBJ2-3,ASSAVAGSTDTQY
TRBV29-1,TRBJ2-5,SVVGQGQETQY
TRBV14,TRBJ2-1,ASSRTELAGPYNEQF
TRBV5-5,TRBJ2-1,ASSLGAGGLNEQF
TRBV6-7,TRBJ2-1,ASVPPGQGTYNEQF
TRBV11-3,TRBJ1-4,ASSFGTLGKLF
TRBV2,TRBJ1-4,ASRGQLNEKLF
TRBV9,TRBJ1-5,ASSPRTGYNQPQH
TRBV11-2,TRBJ2-7,ASSLDYGYSYEQY
TRBV5-5,TRBJ2-2,ASSKLAGAADTGELF
TRBV9,TRBJ1-1,ASGGLRDTEAF
TRBV7-7,TRBJ1-5,ASSSLSAARNQPQH
TRBV18,TRBJ1-2,ASSPNVSRATNYGYT
TRBV7-9,TRBJ1-1,ASSELGGNTEAF
TRBV28,TRBJ2-1,ATETKRTAYNEQF
TRBV7-7,TRBJ2-1,ASSFGSGSYNEQF
TRBV5-1,TRBJ2-1,ASSTGQGASYNEQF
TRBV2,TRBJ2-7,ASSEEGGRYEQY
TRBV20-1,TRBJ2-5,SARDLETQY
TRBV30,TRBJ2-5,AWSVTSLRETQY
TRBV5-1,TRBJ2-2,ASSLASAANTGELF
TRBV4-2,TRBJ2-1,ASSQGADYRGDEQF
TRBV11-2,TRBJ1-2,ASSLGGRAYGYT
TRBV11-1,TRBJ2-7,ASSLTGTLAYEQY